This T cell receptor beta chain was identified in a study of blood T cell repertoires in COVID-19. Across the whole study: Material from acute and convalescent COVID-19 was sourced from the United States, Italy and Spain. Nucleic acid was either cDNA or gDNA, and it came from T cells, B-cell-depleted T cells, or PBMCs.

Recruits, aged 18 to 89 years, lived in 24 US areas. Participant-reported clinical history was the basis for cohort assignment. V gave up 0 bases and J gave up 1 base, with 15 bases separating them. This CDR3 spans 17 amino acids. Germline loops: CDR1 LGHNA, CDR2 YSLEER. Generated by immunoSEQ multiplex PCR, the TCRdb table keeps only in-frame clones and is missing some. The sample has approximately 140,000 clones; roughly 87% are singletons. This sequence joins TRBV4-3 and TRBJ2-5, with D unclear. This clonotype originated in a woman in her thirties or forties who had been exposed to COVID-19. The sequencing sample was made of PBMCs or T cells enriched from blood (not recorded which). This CDR3 is CASSQDNSGLSQETQYF. The CDR3 DNA sequence: TGCGCCAGCAGCCAAGATAATTCGGGTCTGTCCCAAGAGACCCAGTACTTC.